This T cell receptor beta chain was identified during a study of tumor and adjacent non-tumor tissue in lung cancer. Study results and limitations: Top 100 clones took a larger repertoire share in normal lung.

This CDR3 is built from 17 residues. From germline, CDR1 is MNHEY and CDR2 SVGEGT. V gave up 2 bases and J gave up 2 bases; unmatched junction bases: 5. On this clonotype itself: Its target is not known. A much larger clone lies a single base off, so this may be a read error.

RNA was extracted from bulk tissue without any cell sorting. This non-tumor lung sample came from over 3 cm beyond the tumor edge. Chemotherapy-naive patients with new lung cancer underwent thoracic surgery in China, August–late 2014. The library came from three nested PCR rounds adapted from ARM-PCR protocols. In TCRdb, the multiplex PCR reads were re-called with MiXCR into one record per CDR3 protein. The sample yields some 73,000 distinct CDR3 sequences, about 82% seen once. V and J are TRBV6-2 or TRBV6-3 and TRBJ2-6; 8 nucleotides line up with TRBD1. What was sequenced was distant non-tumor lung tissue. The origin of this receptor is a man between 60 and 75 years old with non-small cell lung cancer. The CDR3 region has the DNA TGTGCCAGCAGTTACGTCAGGGGGCATACTGGGGCCAACGTCCTGACTTTC. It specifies CASSYVRGHTGANVLTF.